A single sample is the source of the 21 T cell receptor beta chains below, sequenced in a study of blood T cell repertoires in COVID-19. Assay used: immunoSEQ multiplex PCR; TCRdb lists only in-frame clones, some missing. There are about 210,000 clones in the sample; roughly 80% occur only once, and roughly a tenth lies in the top ten. Sequencing input: peripheral blood. Source of these receptors: a woman of 80 years or more with COVID-19, enrolled during active disease.

The chain uses TRBV6-5 and TRBJ1-5; no clear D. Trimming shortened V by 7 bases and J by 2 bases, and 12 bases separated the two germline ends. Germline assignment: CDR1 MNHEY and CDR2 SVGAGI. The CDR3 runs to 14 residues. The CDR3 spells CASTTRLGNQPQHF. In DNA, the CDR3 is TGTGCCAGCACTACAAGACTGGGCAATCAGCCCCAGCATTTT.

The V call is TRBV6-2 or TRBV6-3, the J call TRBJ1-5; 8 bases match TRBD1. The CDR3 is 16 amino acids. V shed 2 bases and J 2 bases; nucleotides not matched to a gene: 5. Germline V gene sequence: CDR1 MNHEY, CDR2 SVGEGT. The CDR3 sequence is CASSYPGQAGNQPQHF. The CDR3 region has the DNA TGTGCCAGCAGTTACCCGGGACAGGCGGGCAATCAGCCCCAGCATTTT.

The chain combines TRBV3-1 (or the pseudogene TRBV3-2) with TRBJ2-2, with 9 bases lining up with TRBD1. Germline V gives CDR1 LGHDT, CDR2 YNNKEL (reference sequence). This CDR3 spans 15 amino acids. V lost 7 bases and J lost 5; bases outside the gene matches: 8. CDR3 protein: CASTPGDRETGELFF. The CDR3 DNA reads as TGTGCCAGCACCCCGGGGGACAGGGAAACCGGGGAGCTGTTTTTT.

This clone was recorded only once. V and J are TRBV19 and TRBJ2-2; D is uncertain. The CDR3 is 15 residues long. CDR1 LNHDA and CDR2 SQIVND come from the germline V gene (reference sequence). Trimming left V 4 bases short and J 4 bases short, with 13 bases between. CDR3 sequence: CASSSPPGSTGELFF. CDR3 coding DNA: TGTGCCAGTAGTAGTCCCCCGGGTAGCACCGGGGAGCTGTTTTTT.

The gene calls are TRBV19 and TRBJ1-2; 7 bases align to TRBD1. This CDR3 contains 15 residues. The germline gives CDR1 LNHDA, CDR2 SQIVND (reference sequence). The V gene end was trimmed by 6 bases and the J gene end by 7 bases; junction bases not matched to a gene: 14. CDR3 loop: CASRMEQGKRGGYTF. The CDR3 coding sequence is TGTGCCAGTAGGATGGAACAGGGGAAGAGAGGTGGCTACACCTTC.

This chain uses TRBV5-5 with TRBJ2-3, with a tentative D call TRBD1 (5 bases). This CDR3 comprises 15 residues. Trimming shortened V by 0 bases and J by 7 bases, and 15 bases separated the two germline ends. The germline gives CDR1 SGHKS, CDR2 YYEKEE (reference sequence). CDR3 in DNA: TGTGCCAGCAGCTTGGGGCAGGGCGACCATCATACGCAGTATTTT. Protein product: CASSLGQGDHHTQYF.

Only a few counts were recorded for this clone. V usage is TRBV19 and J usage is TRBJ2-5; TRBD1 matches 10 bases. This CDR3 contains 15 residues. Germline V gives CDR1 LNHDA, CDR2 SQIVND (reference sequence). V was pared by 7 bases and J by 4 bases, with 9 bases of the junction left unmatched. The CDR3 spells CASTTRDRGLETQYF. CDR3 sequence (DNA): TGTGCCAGTACCACCCGGGACAGGGGCCTAGAGACCCAGTACTTC. Supplemented by reference TRBV19 and TRBJ2-5, the full variable domain reads DGGITQSPKYLFRKEGQNVTLSCEQNLNHDAMYWYRQDPGQGLRLIYYSQIVNDFQKGDIAEGYSVSREKKESFPLTVTSAQKNPTAFYLCASTTRDRGLETQYFGPGTRLLVL.

The rearrangement links TRBV6-5 to TRBJ1-2; TRBD1 aligns across 8 bases. There are 13 residues in the CDR3. With 6 bases clipped from V and 4 bases from J, the junction kept 4 bases outside the gene matches. Germline CDR1 is MNHEY and CDR2 is SVGAGI. The CDR3 spells CASSRGQGYGYTF. CDR3 nucleotides: TGTGCCAGCAGCCGCGGACAGGGCTATGGCTACACCTTC.

This chain uses TRBV9 with TRBJ2-5, with 7 bases aligning to TRBD1. J gave up 6 bases and V 4 bases, and 6 bases lay outside the gene matches. The length of the CDR3 is 13 residues. CDR1 and CDR2 (germline): SGDLS, YYNGEE. CDR3 DNA sequence: TGTGCCAGCAGCCCGCCGGACAGGAAGACCCAGTACTTC. Protein: CASSPPDRKTQYF.

The genes are TRBV10-3 and TRBJ1-5, with TRBD1 matching over 7 bases. The CDR3 runs to 18 residues. Losses at the gene ends were 2 bases for V and 2 bases for J; bases not matched to a gene: 12. Germline V gene lookup returns CDR1 ENHRY and CDR2 SYGVKD. The CDR3 DNA is TGTGCCATCAGTGAGCTAAGACAGGGAGCCATGGGCAATCAGCCCCAGCATTTT. Protein: CAISELRQGAMGNQPQHF.

As DNA, the CDR3 is TGTGCCAGTAGATCTCCTGGCAGGGTATGGTTTGGCTACACCTTC. Protein sequence: CASRSPGRVWFGYTF. The rearrangement joins TRBV19 to TRBJ1-2; a possible D gene is TRBD1 (5 bases). The germline gives CDR1 LNHDA, CDR2 SQIVND (reference sequence). The CDR3 loop spans 15 amino acids. V was cut by 6 bases and J by 7 bases, with 21 bases left in between.

This clone was seen only once. This sequence joins TRBV7-2 and TRBJ2-3, with 8 bases identical to TRBD2. The CDR3 contains 15 residues. The germline V gene encodes CDR1 SGHTA and CDR2 FQGNSA. Losses at the gene ends were 0 bases for V and 6 bases for J; bases not matched to a gene: 5. The CDR3 reads CASSLARGVADTQYF. The CDR3 region has the DNA TGTGCCAGCAGCTTAGCGCGGGGGGTGGCTGATACGCAGTATTTT.

CDR3 amino acids: CASSLGWDRFNQPQHF. The DNA for the CDR3 is TGTGCCAGCAGTTTAGGTTGGGACAGGTTCAATCAGCCCCAGCATTTT. The V and J genes are TRBV27 and TRBJ1-5, with 8 nucleotides matching TRBD1. This CDR3 region has 16 residues. V shed 2 bases and J 3 bases; nucleotides not matched to a gene: 6. From germline, CDR1 is MNHEY and CDR2 SMNVEV (reference sequence).

In regard to this clone: An end of the junction does not agree with germline; a read error may underlie this. This chain uses TRBV3-1 (or the pseudogene TRBV3-2) with TRBJ1-6; D not resolved. Germline V gives CDR1 LGHDT, CDR2 YNNKEL (reference sequence). This CDR3 is built from 11 residues. CDR3 in amino acids: CASSNNSPLHF. As DNA, the CDR3 is TGTGCCAGCTCCAATAATTCACCCCTCCACTTT.

The rearrangement links TRBV24-1 to TRBJ1-5, with 7 bases lining up with TRBD1. Losses at the gene ends were 6 bases for V and 5 bases for J; bases not matched to a gene: 6. The CDR3 runs 14 residues. Germline V CDR1 and CDR2: KGHDR, SFDVKD. The CDR3, as DNA: TGTGCCACCAGTCAGACAGGGCTGGATCAGCCCCAGCATTTT. Amino acids: CATSQTGLDQPQHF.

The rearrangement uses TRBV4-2 and TRBJ2-1; 13 bases agree with TRBD2. Germline CDR1 reads LGHNA; CDR2 reads YNFKEQ. V lost 0 bases and J lost 5; bases outside the gene matches: 10. The CDR3 has 19 residues. The CDR3 reads CASSQDSVALAGGHNEQFF. The CDR3 nucleotides are TGTGCCAGCAGCCAAGATTCGGTAGCACTAGCGGGGGGGCACAATGAGCAGTTCTTC.

This clone was counted a single time. The chain is built from TRBV28 and TRBJ2-3; D unclear. Trimming cost V 7 bases and J 6 bases, with 14 bases left between them. The V gene's germline CDR1 is MDHEN and CDR2 SYDVKM. This CDR3 is 13 amino acids long. CDR3 sequence reads: CASNDNNGDTQYF. CDR3 nucleotides: TGTGCCAGCAATGACAACAATGGGGATACGCAGTATTTT.

V is TRBV6-5 and J is TRBJ1-4; D is possibly TRBD1 (6 bases). The CDR3 spans 15 residues. From germline, CDR1 is MNHEY and CDR2 SVGAGI. Trimming cost V 2 bases and J 8 bases, with 15 bases left between them. The CDR3 here is CASSYGEGGREKLFF. CDR3 coding DNA: TGTGCCAGCAGTTACGGGGAAGGGGGTCGAGAAAAACTGTTTTTT.

The CDR3 loop is CASQARAQNTEAFF. Written as DNA, the CDR3 is TGTGCCAGCCAGGCGAGGGCTCAGAACACTGAAGCTTTCTTT. The chain couples TRBV2 to TRBJ1-1; no reliable D call. Germline CDR1 is SNHLY and CDR2 is FYNNEI. V dropped 8 bases and J dropped 1 base, with 14 bases sitting between them. The CDR3 runs 14 residues.

The CDR3 region has the DNA TGTGCCAGCAGCTACCGGGGGAACTTTTACGAGCAGTACTTC. Amino acids: CASSYRGNFYEQYF. V is TRBV11-1 and J is TRBJ2-7; possibly TRBD2 for D (6 bases). V was cut by 4 bases and J by 4 bases, with 14 bases left in between. Germline assignment: CDR1 SGHAT and CDR2 FQDESV (reference sequence). The CDR3 contains 14 residues.

In DNA, the CDR3 is TGTGCCAGTACCTCTTTGGGACAGGGGGCCTGGAGCACTGAAGCTTTCTTT. It is translated as CASTSLGQGAWSTEAFF. This rearrangement joins TRBV19 to TRBJ1-1; 12 nucleotides match TRBD1. Germline values: CDR1 LNHDA, CDR2 SQIVND (reference sequence). The CDR3 is 17 residues long. The V gene end was trimmed by 7 bases and the J gene end by 4 bases; junction bases not matched to a gene: 13.